The 2 T cell receptor beta chains in this list originate from one sample, sequenced in a study of identical twins. Via MiXCR, TCRdb re-called the 5' RACE reads, giving one row per CDR3 protein. Of approximately 220,000 distinct CDR3 sequences listed, less than 8% are singletons. These sequences were also reported in another study, on yellow fever vaccine responses in identical twins.

The sample taken for sequencing was memory (CD45RO+) T cells sorted from blood. Receptors originate from a woman between 18 and 29 years old in good health.

Ten or more counts support this clonotype. The rearrangement joins TRBV2 to TRBJ2-5, with 7 bases that match TRBD2. Germline values: CDR1 SNHLY, CDR2 FYNNEI. V lost 6 bases and J lost 2; bases outside the gene matches: 6. This CDR3 contains 14 residues. CDR3 nucleotides: TGTGCCAGCAGGCCACTAGCGTCACAAGAGACCCAGTACTTC. Its protein is CASRPLASQETQYF.

At least ten counts were recorded for this clonotype. This chain links TRBV5-1 with TRBJ2-1; possible D gene TRBD1, 5 bases. Germline V gene data show CDR1 as SGHRS and CDR2 as YFSETQ. With 0 bases removed from V and 6 bases from J, the gap between germline ends came to 10 bases. CDR3 length: 14 residues. The DNA of the CDR3 is TGCGCCAGCAGCTTGGAGCCCAGGGCCAATGAGCAGTTCTTC. This translates into CASSLEPRANEQFF. The variable domain in full, with the rest retrieved from reference TRBV5-1 and TRBJ2-1, is KAGVTQTPRYLIKTRGQQVTLSCSPISGHRSVSWYQQTPGQGLQFLFEYFSETQRNKGNFPGRFSGRQFSNSRSEMNVSTLELGDSALYLCASSLEPRANEQFFGPGTRLTVL.